The 17 T cell receptor beta chains below were found in one sample sequenced in a study of cytomegalovirus exposure and HLA in healthy donors. This PCR relied on a set of 60 Vbeta primers and 13 Jbeta primers. Generated by immunoSEQ multiplex PCR, the TCRdb table keeps only in-frame clones and is missing some. The table has roughly 150,000 clones, 65% to 85% seen once. The source material was PBMCs. The receptors originated from a male donor in good health and CMV-seronegative.

J is TRBJ2-7 and V is TRBV27; 14 bases are shared with TRBD2. Germline CDR1 reads MNHEY; CDR2 reads SMNVEV (reference sequence). The CDR3 extends over 16 amino acids. Trimming at V came to 9 bases and at J to 2 bases, leaving 9 bases not matched to a gene. CDR3 protein: CASLTSGRANPYEQYF. The CDR3 nucleotides read TGTGCCAGTCTGACTAGCGGGAGGGCCAACCCCTACGAGCAGTACTTC.

This sequence joins TRBV4-3 and TRBJ2-4; possible D gene TRBD2, 5 bases. CDR1 is LGHNA, CDR2 YSLEER, per germline. V lost 1 base and J lost 5, with 12 bases in between. This CDR3 is built from 15 residues. CDR3 DNA sequence: TGCGCCAGCAGCCAAGCTTCTGGGCGGGAAAACATTCAGTACTTC. It is translated as CASSQASGRENIQYF.

V gene TRBV10-3 combines with J gene TRBJ1-2, with no clear D. The CDR3 spans 12 residues. Deletions cut 0 bases from V and 9 bases from J, with 8 bases between. In germline, CDR1 is ENHRY, CDR2 SYGVKD. This CDR3 is CAISESGSSYTF. The CDR3 bases are TGTGCCATCAGTGAGTCGGGCAGCAGCTACACCTTC.

This chain joins TRBV5-1 and TRBJ2-5, with TRBD2 as a possible D gene (5 bases). V was cut by 0 bases and J by 11 bases, with 17 bases left in between. The CDR3 is 14 amino acids. In germline, CDR1 is SGHRS, CDR2 YFSETQ. DNA of the CDR3: TGCGCCAGCAGCTTGGCCGCGGCAGAAAGGGAGCAGTACTTC. Translated, it gives CASSLAAAEREQYF.

This chain joins TRBV5-1 and TRBJ2-7, with D possibly being TRBD2 (5 bases). Germline CDR1 and CDR2: SGHRS and YFSETQ. V gave up 0 bases and J gave up 5 bases, with 6 bases separating them. The length of the CDR3 is 12 residues. The CDR3 spells CASSLVGNEQYF. The CDR3 nucleotides are TGCGCCAGCAGCTTGGTCGGGAACGAGCAGTACTTC.

In this sample, this clone turned up once. V is TRBV28 and J is TRBJ2-1, with TRBD2 identical over 9 bases. The V gene end was trimmed by 0 bases and the J gene end by 12 bases; junction bases not matched to a gene: 0. The germline V gene encodes CDR1 MDHEN and CDR2 SYDVKM. The CDR3 is made up of 12 amino acids. CDR3 sequence (DNA): TGTGCCAGCAGTTTATGGACTAGCGGGCAGTTCTTC. It codes for CASSLWTSGQFF.

The V and J genes are TRBV28 and TRBJ1-4; TRBD1 matches at 8 bases. J was trimmed by 3 bases and V by 4 bases; bases with no gene match: 10. The CDR3 runs to 17 residues. Per the germline V gene, CDR1 is MDHEN and CDR2 is SYDVKM. The CDR3 loop reads CASSSSRDRISNEKLFF. Written as DNA, the CDR3 is TGTGCCAGCAGTTCCTCGAGGGACAGGATATCTAATGAAAAACTGTTTTTT.

The chain has TRBV4-1 and TRBJ2-1, with a tentative D call TRBD2 (6 bases). V lost 0 bases to trimming and J lost 8 bases, with 17 bases between them. The CDR3 is made up of 16 amino acids. The V gene's germline CDR1 is MGHRA and CDR2 YSYEKL. The CDR3 DNA reads TGCGCCAGCAGCCAAGATGGGGGGACCAGGTACGATGAGCAGTTCTTC. Translation gives CASSQDGGTRYDEQFF.

The rearrangement joins TRBV6-1 to TRBJ2-2; 11 bases match TRBD2. This CDR3 comprises 16 residues. Germline lookup yields CDR1 MNHNS and CDR2 SASEGT. V lost 3 bases, J lost 6 bases, and 6 bases stayed unmatched. Written as DNA, the CDR3 is TGTGCCAGCAGTGAGACTAGCGGGGACTGGCCCGGGGAGCTGTTTTTT. Translating it yields CASSETSGDWPGELFF.

V is TRBV11-2 and J is TRBJ2-3; 7 positions agree with TRBD2. CDR3 length: 14 amino acids. Trimming took 5 bases from V and 6 from J; bases not matched to a gene: 8. Germline V gives CDR1 SGHAT, CDR2 FQNNGV. CDR3: CASSPPTGGDTQYF. CDR3 in DNA: TGTGCCAGCAGCCCACCCACGGGAGGTGATACGCAGTATTTT.

The rearrangement uses TRBV2 and TRBJ2-3; a weak D match, TRBD2 (5 bases). V lost 3 bases and J lost 4, with 8 bases in between. Germline V CDR1 and CDR2: SNHLY, FYNNEI. The CDR3 has 13 residues. The CDR3 DNA follows: TGTGCCAGCAGTGAGAGGGCTGCAGATACGCAGTATTTT. Translating it yields CASSERAADTQYF.

This clone was recorded once. The chain is built from TRBV7-9 and TRBJ2-7, with a weak D call TRBD1 (6 bases). The V gene's germline CDR1 is SEHNR and CDR2 FQNEAQ (reference sequence). There are 13 residues in the CDR3. Trimming removed 6 bases at V and 4 bases at J, with 13 bases between. The CDR3 nucleotides read TGTGCCAGCAGACCCGACAGGTTTTACGAGCAGTACTTC. Protein product: CASRPDRFYEQYF.

This clone was counted once. This chain connects TRBV28 to TRBJ1-2; the match to TRBD1 covers 12 bases. The CDR3 spans 15 residues. Germline-derived CDR1 and CDR2 are MDHEN and SYDVKM. V dropped 8 bases and J dropped 4; count of bases not matched to a gene: 8. CDR3 nucleotides: TGTGCCAGCGGACCCGGGACAGGGGGCCGCTATGGCTACACCTTC. It translates to CASGPGTGGRYGYTF.

The CDR3, as DNA: TGCGCCAGCAGCCAAGATGGGGGGGCTAGCACAGATACGCAGTATTTT. It encodes CASSQDGGASTDTQYF. The chain has TRBV4-1 and TRBJ2-3; perhaps TRBD2 as D (7 bases). Germline assignment: CDR1 MGHRA and CDR2 YSYEKL. The V and J ends lost 0 bases and 0 bases respectively, with 10 bases between them. The CDR3 extends over 16 amino acids.

The chain uses TRBV7-2 and TRBJ2-5; D is ambiguous. Deletions cut 0 bases from V and 8 bases from J, with 10 bases between. The length of the CDR3 is 13 residues. Germline CDR1 is SGHTA and CDR2 is FQGNSA. In nucleotides, the CDR3 is TGTGCCAGCAGCTTAGCGATCGGCGGTACCCAGTACTTC. Its protein is CASSLAIGGTQYF.

This clone was recorded a few times. V and J are TRBV6-6 and TRBJ1-5, with D possibly being TRBD1 (5 bases). The CDR3 is 15 amino acids. Germline CDR1 is MNHNY and CDR2 is SVGAGI (reference sequence). Deletions cut 0 bases from V and 1 base from J, with 7 bases between. CDR3 nucleotides: TGTGCCAGCAGTTACTCTCGACAGAGCAATCAGCCCCAGCATTTT. Translating it yields CASSYSRQSNQPQHF.

This clone was counted a few times. This chain links TRBV2 with TRBJ2-7; TRBD1 is a possible D gene (6 bases). This CDR3 region has 15 residues. The V gene lost 1 base and the J gene lost 3 bases, with 13 bases spanning the gap. From germline, CDR1 is SNHLY and CDR2 FYNNEI. CDR3: CASSEGQVGVYEQYF. The CDR3 nucleotides are TGTGCCAGCAGTGAAGGACAGGTAGGGGTCTACGAGCAGTACTTC.